Below, 28 T cell receptor beta chains from the same sample are listed, as sequenced in a study of T cell repertoires in cytomegalovirus infection. TCRdb passed the reads through MiXCR, listing each CDR3 protein once. The data contain roughly 300,000 distinct CDR3 sequences, over 7.5% of them singletons. The specimen sequenced was PBMCs. The receptors stem from a human donor in good health (CMV status not recorded). Some clones in this sample may be carry-over from other donors' samples.

This clonotype was seen repeatedly, ten times or more. V is TRBV7-2 and J is TRBJ2-5; D is uncertain. Germline V CDR1 and CDR2: SGHTA, FQGNSA. The CDR3 sequence is 14 residues long. Between the trimmed V and J ends, which lost 1 base and 5 bases, there was a span of 11 bases. Here the CDR3 reads CASSLVQVQETQYF. The CDR3 coding sequence is TGTGCCAGCAGCTTAGTTCAGGTTCAGGAGACCCAGTACTTC. The entire variable domain, with the rest obtained from reference TRBV7-2 and TRBJ2-5, is as follows: GAGVSQSPSNKVTEKGKDVELRCDPISGHTALYWYRQSLGQGLEFLIYFQGNSAPDKSGLPSDRFSAERTGGSVSTLTIQRTQQEDSAVYLCASSLVQVQETQYFGPGTRLLVL.

This clonotype was picked up many times. This chain links TRBV7-2 with TRBJ2-5, with a tentative D call TRBD2 (6 bases). Germline V gives CDR1 SGHTA, CDR2 FQGNSA. There are 13 residues in the CDR3. Trimming stripped 3 bases from V and 5 bases from J, with 10 bases between. In DNA form, the CDR3 reads TGTGCCAGCAGCTTCCAGGGACTGGAGACCCAGTACTTC. This translates into CASSFQGLETQYF.

This clonotype was counted many times. The chain links TRBV4-1 to TRBJ1-5; D remains unclear. This CDR3 spans 16 amino acids. V shed 0 bases and J shed 1 base, with 10 bases lying between them. Germline CDR1 and CDR2: MGHRA and YSYEKL. The CDR3 here is CASSQEPGKSNQPQHF. CDR3 DNA: TGCGCCAGCAGCCAAGAGCCCGGCAAGAGCAATCAGCCCCAGCATTTT.

This clonotype was observed many times. The CDR3 region is CASSQSLSLPPHEQYF. The CDR3 region has the DNA TGCGCCAGCAGCCAATCTTTGAGCCTACCTCCACACGAGCAGTACTTC. V is TRBV4-3 and J is TRBJ2-7; D ambiguous. V lost 2 bases and J lost 5, with 19 bases in between. The germline CDR1 and CDR2 sequences are LGHNA and YSLEER. This CDR3 contains 16 residues.

The table lists this clonotype with many counts. The rearrangement joins TRBV20-1 to TRBJ2-5, with D perhaps matching TRBD2 (5 bases). Germline V CDR1 and CDR2: DFQATT, SNEGSKA (reference sequence). The CDR3 length is 13 residues. V dropped 3 bases and J dropped 5 bases, with 13 bases sitting between them. CDR3 in amino acids: CSARIGVGETQYF. CDR3 in DNA: TGCAGTGCTAGGATCGGGGTAGGGGAGACCCAGTACTTC.

This clonotype was seen at least ten times. V is TRBV29-1 and J is TRBJ1-6; D may be TRBD1 (6 bases). The CDR3 is made up of 15 amino acids. The V end was cut by 5 bases, the J end by 7 bases, with 18 bases between. Germline V gene sequence: CDR1 SQVTM, CDR2 ANQGSEA. The CDR3: CSVTFQLGANSPLHF. In nucleotides, the CDR3 is TGCAGCGTTACGTTTCAGCTGGGGGCGAATTCACCCCTCCACTTT.

This clonotype was counted ten times or more. The chain employs TRBV2 and TRBJ1-5, with D possibly being TRBD1 (5 bases). CDR1 is SNHLY and CDR2 is FYNNEI in the germline V gene. Trimming shortened V by 5 bases and J by 7 bases, and 12 bases separated the two germline ends. This CDR3 has 13 amino acids. As DNA, the CDR3 is TGTGCCAGCAGTTGGGGGTCTGGGCAGCCCCAGCATTTT. It encodes CASSWGSGQPQHF.

At least ten counts were recorded for this clonotype. The chain carries TRBV4-3 and TRBJ2-5; tentative D call: TRBD1 (8 bases). This CDR3 spans 17 amino acids. Germline CDR1 reads LGHNA; CDR2 reads YSLEER. V dropped 4 bases and J dropped 2 bases, with 20 bases sitting between them. The CDR3 DNA follows: TGCGCCAGCAGCCCTCATCTTGGACAGGGAGGGCAAGAGACCCAGTACTTC. It specifies CASSPHLGQGGQETQYF.

The gene calls are TRBV7-2 and TRBJ2-7; the D gene is possibly TRBD2 (5 bases). Trimming stripped 1 base from V and 5 bases from J, with 12 bases between. CDR3 length: 14 amino acids. The germline V gene has CDR1 SGHTA and CDR2 FQGNSA. The CDR3 region has the DNA TGTGCCAGCAGCTTAGTGTGGAGGCGGCACGAGCAGTACTTC. It is translated as CASSLVWRRHEQYF.

The chain has TRBV7-9 and TRBJ2-7, with D unclear. Germline V CDR1 and CDR2: SEHNR, FQNEAQ (reference sequence). The CDR3 is made up of 14 amino acids. V was trimmed by 1 base and J by 3 bases, leaving 10 bases between them. CDR3 loop: CASSLDLQYYEQYF. CDR3 nucleotide sequence: TGTGCCAGCAGCTTAGATTTACAGTACTACGAGCAGTACTTC.

This clonotype came up many times. V is TRBV20-1 and J is TRBJ2-7; 14 bases map to TRBD2. The CDR3 has 15 amino acids. J was trimmed by 6 bases and V by 5 bases; bases with no gene match: 9. Per the germline V gene, CDR1 is DFQATT and CDR2 is SNEGSKA (reference sequence). The CDR3 region has the DNA TGCAGTGCTGGGACTAGCGGGAGTGTATCGGCCGAGCAGTACTTC. Its translation: CSAGTSGSVSAEQYF.

The J gene is TRBJ2-3, the V gene TRBV4-2; 9 positions agree with TRBD2. The V gene end was trimmed by 1 base and the J gene end by 4 bases; junction bases not matched to a gene: 12. CDR3 size: 18 residues. From germline, CDR1 is LGHNA and CDR2 YNFKEQ. The CDR3 loop is CASSQVRGGSGGPDTQYF. CDR3 nucleotides: TGTGCCAGCAGCCAAGTAAGAGGGGGTAGCGGGGGTCCAGATACGCAGTATTTT.

This clonotype was counted between two and nine times. The chain is built from TRBV12-3 or TRBV12-4 and TRBJ2-1; possibly TRBD2 for D (6 bases). The CDR3 sequence is 17 residues long. Trimming cost V 3 bases and J 3 bases, with 18 bases left between them. CDR3 sequence (DNA): TGTGCCAGCAGTTTTACCTCCGGGCGGGGCCGCTACAATGAGCAGTTCTTC. As protein: CASSFTSGRGRYNEQFF.

The chain recombines TRBV28 with TRBJ2-5; no clear D gene. This CDR3 contains 14 residues. V dropped 5 bases and J dropped 5 bases, with 15 bases sitting between them. Germline CDR1 reads MDHEN; CDR2 reads SYDVKM. The CDR3 coding sequence is TGTGCCAGCAGTACCTCTTGGGCTTTGGAGACCCAGTACTTC. Amino acids: CASSTSWALETQYF.

This clonotype was observed a handful of times. V and J are TRBV19 and TRBJ2-1; 9 bases fit TRBD2. Germline CDR1 is LNHDA and CDR2 is SQIVND (reference sequence). With 4 bases clipped from V and 4 bases from J, the junction kept 2 bases outside the gene matches. The CDR3 sequence is 14 residues long. CDR3 bases: TGTGCCAGTAGTAGACTAGCGGATTACAATGAGCAGTTCTTC. It yields the protein CASSRLADYNEQFF.

About this clonotype: A much larger clone differs from this one at a single base, so this may be a read error. The rearrangement links TRBV12-5 to TRBJ2-1; either TRBD1 or TRBD2 may supply D (5 bases each). The CDR3 consists of 17 residues. Germline values: CDR1 LGHNT, CDR2 FRNRAP. Between the trimmed V and J ends, which lost 4 bases and 8 bases, there was a span of 24 bases. This CDR3 is CASGSEKTGTRGDEQFF. Written as DNA, the CDR3 is TGTGCTAGTGGTTCGGAGAAGACCGGGACCCGGGGTGATGAGCAGTTCTTC. Together with reference TRBV12-5 and TRBJ2-1, the CDR3 gives the full variable domain: DARVTQTPRHKVTEMGQEVTMRCQPILGHNTVFWYRQTMMQGLELLAYFRNRAPLDDSGMPKDRFSAEMPDATLATLKIQPSEPRDSAVYFCASGSEKTGTRGDEQFFGPGTRLTVL.

This clonotype was observed a few times. The chain uses TRBV20-1 and TRBJ2-4, with 7 bases lining up with TRBD2. The V gene end was trimmed by 3 bases and the J gene end by 5 bases; junction bases not matched to a gene: 10. The length of the CDR3 is 15 residues. Germline V lookup: CDR1 DFQATT, CDR2 SNEGSKA (reference sequence). CDR3 residues: CSASKPGGTQNIQYF. The CDR3 DNA is TGCAGTGCTAGCAAACCCGGGGGGACTCAAAACATTCAGTACTTC.

There are many counts of this clonotype. V gene TRBV12-3 or TRBV12-4 combines with J gene TRBJ1-1; 11 nucleotides match TRBD1. CDR3 length equals 15 residues. V shed 1 base, J shed 5 bases, and the junction held 3 bases outside the gene matches. The CDR3 loop reads CASSLGTGGATEAFF. As DNA, the CDR3 is TGTGCCAGCAGTTTAGGGACAGGGGGCGCGACTGAAGCTTTCTTT.

The sample holds a few counts of this clonotype. The CDR3 DNA is TGCGCCAGCAGCCAAGACCCAGCGGGAGCTTCCTCCTACGAGCAGTACTTC. This translates into CASSQDPAGASSYEQYF. This chain links TRBV4-1 with TRBJ2-7; 8 bases agree with TRBD2. V shed 0 bases, J shed 0 bases, and the junction held 7 bases outside the gene matches. The CDR3 totals 17 residues. CDR1 and CDR2 from the germline V gene are MGHRA and YSYEKL.

The sample holds a few counts of this clonotype. At one end the junction does not follow the germline gene, possibly because of a read error. This chain uses TRBV4-1 with TRBJ2-3; 12 positions match TRBD2. Germline loops: CDR1 MGHRA, CDR2 YSYEKL. The CDR3 has 16 amino acids. CDR3 amino acids: CASSSSGRGGTDTQYF. The CDR3 bases are TGTGCCAGCAGCTCTAGCGGGAGGGGGGGGACAGATACGCAGTATTTT.

About this clonotype: The junction shows a germline mismatch at one end, possibly a read error. The gene calls are TRBV19 and TRBJ2-1; D perhaps matches TRBD1 (6 bases). This CDR3 contains 15 residues. The germline V gene has CDR1 LNHDA and CDR2 SQIVND (reference sequence). The CDR3 DNA is TGTGCCAGTACTATAGGTACAGGGCCAGTCAATGAGCAGTTCTTC. Protein: CASTIGTGPVNEQFF.

This clonotype was detected ten times or more. The CDR3 loop reads CASAQGSNQPQHF. Written as DNA, the CDR3 is TGTGCCAGCGCTCAAGGCTCGAATCAGCCCCAGCATTTT. This chain links TRBV7-2 with TRBJ1-5; D ambiguous. In germline, CDR1 is SGHTA, CDR2 FQGNSA. Trimming took off 8 bases at V and 4 bases at J, with 12 bases between the two ends. The CDR3 spans 13 residues.

The V call is TRBV6-5, the J call TRBJ2-4; the D is unclear. Germline lookup yields CDR1 MNHEY and CDR2 SVGAGI. V lost 2 bases and J lost 0, with 11 bases in between. The CDR3 runs to 16 residues. The CDR3 loop reads CASSYTAALAKNIQYF. The CDR3 DNA reads as TGTGCCAGCAGTTACACCGCGGCGTTAGCCAAAAACATTCAGTACTTC.

Ten or more counts support this clonotype. V and J are TRBV7-2 and TRBJ2-6; D is perhaps TRBD2 (5 bases). The length of the CDR3 is 15 residues. Germline CDR1 is SGHTA and CDR2 is FQGNSA. Between the trimmed V and J ends, which lost 5 bases and 0 bases, there was a span of 8 bases. The CDR3 DNA sequence: TGTGCCAGCAGCCCCGACTACTCTGGGGCCAACGTCCTGACTTTC. As protein: CASSPDYSGANVLTF.

The table lists this clonotype with a few counts. The V gene is TRBV6-6, the J gene TRBJ1-5; tentative D call: TRBD1 (5 bases). Germline V lookup: CDR1 MNHNY, CDR2 SVGAGI (reference sequence). With 5 bases removed from V and 5 bases from J, the gap between germline ends came to 13 bases. This CDR3 is 14 amino acids long. CDR3 sequence: CASSPYLGDQPQHF. CDR3 DNA: TGTGCCAGCAGTCCCTACCTAGGGGATCAGCCCCAGCATTTT.

The CDR3 protein is CASSQDYSLTQYF. CDR3 coding DNA: TGTGCCAGCAGCCAAGACTACTCTCTAACGCAGTATTTT. The rearrangement joins TRBV14 to TRBJ2-3; D call uncertain. From germline, CDR1 is SGHDN and CDR2 FVKESK. The CDR3 contains 13 residues. Deletions cut 0 bases from V and 9 bases from J, with 10 bases between. Filled out from reference TRBV14 and TRBJ2-3, the complete variable domain reads EAGVTQFPSHSVIEKGQTVTLRCDPISGHDNLYWYRRVMGKEIKFLLHFVKESKQDESGMPNNRFLAERTGGTYSTLKVQPAELEDSGVYFCASSQDYSLTQYFGPGTRLTVL.

This clonotype appeared a few times. This chain connects TRBV19 to TRBJ2-5; D gene uncertain. Germline CDR1 is LNHDA and CDR2 is SQIVND (reference sequence). V lost 3 bases, J lost 4 bases, and 6 bases lay in between. The CDR3 sequence is 12 residues long. CDR3 bases: TGTGCCAGTAGTATTTGGGGAGAGACCCAGTACTTC. Protein: CASSIWGETQYF.

This clonotype was counted ten times or more. The chain links TRBV7-9 to TRBJ2-7, with D possibly TRBD2 on 7 matching bases. Trimming left V 3 bases short and J 0 bases short, with 12 bases between. The CDR3 extends over 15 amino acids. Germline CDR1 SEHNR, CDR2 FQNEAQ (reference sequence). The CDR3 loop is CASSLGGASSYEQYF. The DNA for the CDR3 is TGTGCCAGCAGCTTGGGGGGGGCGAGCTCCTACGAGCAGTACTTC.